The 28 T cell receptor beta chains in this list originate from one sample, sequenced in a study of OX40 agonist ivuxolimab in advanced cancers. The assay was immunoSEQ multiplex PCR, and TCRdb's table has in-frame clones only and misses some. The repertoire has 55,000 to 70,000 clones, more than 65% of them found once; the top ten carry 2.4%. Sequences were derived from CD4+ or CD8+ T cells sorted from blood, sampled in a trial of the OX40 agonist ivuxolimab. Receptors were obtained from an adult with an advanced solid tumor such as melanoma, head and neck, liver or kidney cancer.

This sequence joins TRBV6-5 and TRBJ1-2; 7 nucleotides align to TRBD1. This CDR3 region has 15 residues. Germline lookup yields CDR1 MNHEY and CDR2 SVGAGI. Trimming cost V 6 bases and J 6 bases; bases outside gene matches: 13. The CDR3 region is CASSGTVIPLNGYTF. The CDR3 nucleotides read TGTGCCAGCAGCGGGACAGTCATTCCGCTAAATGGCTACACCTTC.

This clone appeared a few times. The V gene is TRBV2, the J gene TRBJ1-5; D remains ambiguous. The germline gives CDR1 SNHLY, CDR2 FYNNEI. The CDR3 runs 13 residues. The germline V and J ends were trimmed by 7 bases and 7 bases, with 14 bases remaining between them. The CDR3 protein is CASTMAATQPQHF. CDR3 coding DNA: TGTGCCAGCACGATGGCAGCCACACAGCCCCAGCATTTT.

This clone was found once. The chain couples TRBV5-5 to TRBJ1-2, with D possibly TRBD1 on 6 matching bases. Per the germline V gene, CDR1 is SGHKS and CDR2 is YYEKEE (reference sequence). The CDR3 is 13 amino acids. Trimming removed 4 bases at V and 5 bases at J, with 12 bases between. CDR3 DNA sequence: TGTGCCAGCAGCCGACAGGAGAGGTATGGCTACACCTTC. Its translation is CASSRQERYGYTF.

The gene calls are TRBV7-3 and TRBJ2-2; the D is unclear. Trimming took off 2 bases at V and 6 bases at J, with 7 bases between the two ends. The CDR3 consists of 13 residues. Germline values: CDR1 SGHTA, CDR2 FQGTGA. This CDR3 reads CASSLGHPGELFF. The CDR3 DNA reads TGTGCCAGCAGCTTAGGGCATCCCGGGGAGCTGTTTTTT.

V is TRBV9 and J is TRBJ2-2, with 9 nucleotides matching TRBD2. This CDR3 spans 16 amino acids. The junction had 2 bases not matched to a gene; V was cut back by 0 bases and J by 2 bases. Germline V gene data show CDR1 as SGDLS and CDR2 as YYNGEE. The CDR3 region is CASSVGGGANTGELFF. The CDR3 DNA sequence: TGTGCCAGCAGCGTAGGCGGGGGGGCTAACACCGGGGAGCTGTTTTTT.

The chain is built from TRBV7-3 and TRBJ1-1; D not certain. V was clipped by 3 bases and J by 5 bases, with 10 bases between them. The germline V gene has CDR1 SGHTA and CDR2 FQGTGA. CDR3 size: 13 residues. The CDR3 protein is CASSLLQGTEAFF. The CDR3 nucleotides read TGTGCCAGCAGCTTGTTGCAAGGGACTGAAGCTTTCTTT. The variable domain in full, completed from reference TRBV7-3 and TRBJ1-1, reads GAGVSQTPSNKVTEKGKYVELRCDPISGHTALYWYRQSLGQGPEFLIYFQGTGAADDSGLPNDRFFAVRPEGSVSTLKIQRTERGDSAVYLCASSLLQGTEAFFGQGTRLTVV.

The chain employs TRBV7-3 and TRBJ1-1; the D is unclear. V shed 0 bases and J shed 0 bases, with 2 bases lying between them. The CDR3 consists of 13 residues. Germline CDR1 SGHTA, CDR2 FQGTGA. Here the CDR3 reads CASSLTMNTEAFF. CDR3 coding DNA: TGTGCCAGCAGCTTAACGATGAACACTGAAGCTTTCTTT.

The chain combines TRBV5-1 with TRBJ2-5; no clear D gene. CDR3 length: 14 amino acids. V was cut by 4 bases and J by 3 bases, with 13 bases left in between. From germline, CDR1 is SGHRS and CDR2 YFSETQ. CDR3 sequence reads: CASSLQDGEETQYF. The CDR3 nucleotides are TGCGCCAGCAGCCTGCAGGACGGTGAAGAGACCCAGTACTTC.

This chain links TRBV2 with TRBJ2-2; 8 nucleotides agree with TRBD1. The CDR3 contains 13 residues. Germline CDR1 is SNHLY and CDR2 is FYNNEI. The V and J ends lost 6 bases and 5 bases, in that order; junction bases with no gene match: 2. The CDR3 DNA is TGTGCCAGCAGAAACAGGGGGACCGGGGAGCTGTTTTTT. It yields the protein CASRNRGTGELFF.

This clone was observed once. This chain links TRBV19 with TRBJ2-1, with 7 bases that match TRBD1. The length of the CDR3 is 13 residues. The V gene end was trimmed by 9 bases and the J gene end by 5 bases; junction bases not matched to a gene: 7. Per germline, CDR1 LNHDA and CDR2 SQIVND (reference sequence). CDR3 coding DNA: TGTGCCAGCCGCAACGACAGGGACAATGAGCAGTTCTTC. Translated, it gives CASRNDRDNEQFF.

V and J are TRBV6-6 and TRBJ2-1; 8 positions agree with TRBD1. In germline, CDR1 is MNHNY, CDR2 SVGAGI (reference sequence). CDR3 length: 13 residues. J lost 10 bases, V lost 5 bases, and 7 bases had no gene match. The CDR3 reads CASSTDRVGEQFF. CDR3 bases: TGTGCCAGCAGTACGGACAGGGTAGGGGAGCAGTTCTTC.

The CDR3 sequence: CASSQGVGGAGGLNTEAFF. CDR3 in DNA: TGTGCCAGCAGCCAAGGGGTCGGTGGGGCAGGAGGATTGAACACTGAAGCTTTCTTT. V gene TRBV4-2 combines with J gene TRBJ1-1, with TRBD1 as a possible D gene (5 bases). The CDR3 consists of 19 residues. From germline, CDR1 is LGHNA and CDR2 YNFKEQ. V lost 1 base, J lost 0 bases, and 21 bases lay in between.

This clone was detected a few times. This chain uses TRBV6-1 with TRBJ1-5; no clear D. The germline gives CDR1 MNHNS, CDR2 SASEGT. The V end lost 8 bases, the J end lost 1 base, and 9 bases lay between the germline ends. This CDR3 spans 13 amino acids. CDR3 in DNA: TGTGCCAGCCGGGCAGCAAGCAATCAGCCCCAGCATTTT. Translation gives CASRAASNQPQHF.

The V call is TRBV6-6, the J call TRBJ1-2; possible D gene TRBD1, 6 bases. This CDR3 has 14 residues. Germline V gene data show CDR1 as MNHNY and CDR2 as SVGAGI (reference sequence). V lost 6 bases and J lost 6, with 17 bases in between. The CDR3 DNA reads as TGTGCCAGCAGCCCCCAGGACAGTGGGAATGGCTACACCTTC. It is translated as CASSPQDSGNGYTF.

This rearrangement joins TRBV9 to TRBJ1-2; D unclear. Germline values: CDR1 SGDLS, CDR2 YYNGEE. Trimming removed 0 bases at V and 4 bases at J, with 16 bases between. The CDR3 loop spans 16 amino acids. Here the CDR3 DNA reads TGTGCCAGCAGCGTAGCCGAGTCAGATTCACTCTATGGCTACACCTTC. Protein product: CASSVAESDSLYGYTF. The whole variable domain, remainder taken from reference TRBV9 and TRBJ1-2, is DSGVTQTPKHLITATGQRVTLRCSPRSGDLSVYWYQQSLDQGLQFLIQYYNGEERAKGNILERFSAQQFPDLHSELNLSSLELGDSALYFCASSVAESDSLYGYTFGSGTRLTVV.

CDR3 sequence: CASSRVSGLLQDQPQHF. The DNA for the CDR3 is TGTGCCAGCAGCCGTGTATCCGGACTTCTACAGGATCAGCCCCAGCATTTT. The chain uses TRBV7-9 and TRBJ1-5, with a possible D match to TRBD1 (5 bases). Germline CDR1 and CDR2: SEHNR and FQNEAQ (reference sequence). The CDR3 has 17 amino acids. Trimming cost V 5 bases and J 5 bases, with 22 bases left between them. The entire variable domain, with the rest obtained from reference TRBV7-9 and TRBJ1-5, is as follows: DTGVSQNPRHKITKRGQNVTFRCDPISEHNRLYWYRQTLGQGPEFLTYFQNEAQLEKSRLLSDRFSAERPKGSFSTLEIQRTEQGDSAMYLCASSRVSGLLQDQPQHFGDGTRLSIL.

This sequence joins TRBV7-3 and TRBJ1-1; a weak D match, TRBD1 (6 bases). The CDR3 is 17 amino acids. Looked up from germline, CDR1 is SGHTA and CDR2 is FQGTGA. Deletions cut 1 base from V and 0 bases from J, with 15 bases between. The CDR3 DNA sequence: TGTGCCAGCAGCTTAAACGGGGGCTTTGGGATGAACACTGAAGCTTTCTTT. Amino acids: CASSLNGGFGMNTEAFF.

This chain uses TRBV6-6 with TRBJ1-5; 8 bases fit TRBD1. Germline trimming cut 0 bases from V and 7 bases from J; bases unmatched to any gene: 8. Germline V gives CDR1 MNHNY, CDR2 SVGAGI (reference sequence). This CDR3 region has 16 residues. CDR3: CASSYSTRTGQQPQHF. CDR3 coding DNA: TGTGCCAGCAGTTACTCGACGCGGACAGGGCAGCAGCCCCAGCATTTT.

This chain links TRBV27 with TRBJ1-1; 7 nucleotides agree with TRBD1. J was trimmed by 5 bases and V by 6 bases; bases with no gene match: 9. The CDR3 covers 14 residues. CDR1 and CDR2 from the germline V gene are MNHEY and SMNVEV (reference sequence). CDR3 in amino acids: CASSATGRRTEAFF. Written as DNA, the CDR3 is TGTGCCAGCAGCGCGACAGGGAGGAGGACTGAAGCTTTCTTT.

This clone showed up just a few times. DNA of the CDR3: TGTGCCATCAGCGAGGGGGCGGATCAGCCCCAGCATTTT. Amino acids: CAISEGADQPQHF. The chain is built from TRBV10-3 and TRBJ1-5; TRBD1 matches at 7 bases. Germline CDR1 is ENHRY and CDR2 is SYGVKD. V shed 6 bases and J 5 bases; nucleotides not matched to a gene: 4. The CDR3 sequence is 13 residues long.

V and J are TRBV25-1 and TRBJ1-1; 9 bases are a match to TRBD1. CDR1 MGHDK and CDR2 SYGVNS come from the germline V gene. The CDR3 is 15 amino acids. V was pared by 6 bases and J by 4 bases, with 9 bases of the junction left unmatched. CDR3 DNA sequence: TGTGCCAGCAGACCGGACAGGGGAGGTCTCACTGAAGCTTTCTTT. It yields the protein CASRPDRGGLTEAFF. Full variable domain (missing parts from reference TRBV25-1 and TRBJ1-1): EADIYQTPRYLVIGTGKKITLECSQTMGHDKMYWYQQDPGMELHLIHYSYGVNSTEKGDLSSESTVSRIRTEHFPLTLESARPSHTSQYLCASRPDRGGLTEAFFGQGTRLTVV.

This clone was detected once. The rearrangement joins TRBV5-6 to TRBJ2-5; possible D gene TRBD1, 6 bases. In germline, CDR1 is SGHDT, CDR2 YYEEEE. V lost 4 bases, J lost 0 bases, and 13 bases lay in between. This CDR3 is built from 15 residues. The CDR3 nucleotides read TGTGCCAGCAGCGGGGGCACCTTGTACCAAGAGACCCAGTACTTC. Translation gives CASSGGTLYQETQYF.

V and J are TRBV5-1 and TRBJ2-7; D perhaps matches TRBD1 (6 bases). The CDR3 spans 14 residues. Germline CDR1 reads SGHRS; CDR2 reads YFSETQ. V shed 3 bases and J shed 0 bases, with 10 bases lying between them. Here the CDR3 reads CASSSDRPSYEQYF. DNA for the CDR3: TGCGCCAGCAGCTCTGACAGGCCCTCCTACGAGCAGTACTTC.

V gene TRBV5-1 combines with J gene TRBJ2-5, with 7 nucleotides matching TRBD1. The CDR3 runs 14 residues. Germline loops: CDR1 SGHRS, CDR2 YFSETQ. V was pared by 1 base and J by 3 bases, with 3 bases of the junction left unmatched. The CDR3 DNA reads TGCGCCAGCAGCTTGACCGGGACAGAAGAGACCCAGTACTTC. It is translated as CASSLTGTEETQYF. The whole variable domain, remainder taken from reference TRBV5-1 and TRBJ2-5, is KAGVTQTPRYLIKTRGQQVTLSCSPISGHRSVSWYQQTPGQGLQFLFEYFSETQRNKGNFPGRFSGRQFSNSRSEMNVSTLELGDSALYLCASSLTGTEETQYFGPGTRLLVL.

This chain joins TRBV9 and TRBJ1-3, with D hard to call. The CDR3 has 14 residues. Germline V lookup: CDR1 SGDLS, CDR2 YYNGEE. V lost 0 bases, J lost 1 base, and 5 bases lay in between. The DNA of the CDR3 is TGTGCCAGCAGCGTAGAAGGGTCTGGAAACACCATATATTTT. The encoded protein is CASSVEGSGNTIYF.

The chain recombines TRBV7-9 with TRBJ1-6; a possible D gene is TRBD1 (6 bases). Trimming took off 4 bases at V and 9 bases at J, with 13 bases between the two ends. The CDR3 runs to 14 residues. Looked up from germline, CDR1 is SEHNR and CDR2 is FQNEAQ (reference sequence). DNA for the CDR3: TGTGCCAGCAGCTCAGCAGGGGTACTTTCACCCCTCCACTTT. Translating gives CASSSAGVLSPLHF.

CDR3 sequence reads: CASSGQASNTEAFF. In DNA form, the CDR3 reads TGTGCCAGCAGCGGACAGGCTTCGAACACTGAAGCTTTCTTT. The rearrangement links TRBV7-9 to TRBJ1-1, with TRBD1 matching over 7 bases. There are 14 residues in the CDR3. The ends lost 5 bases at V and 1 base at J; junction bases unmatched: 4. In germline, CDR1 is SEHNR, CDR2 FQNEAQ (reference sequence).

V usage is TRBV4-2 and J usage is TRBJ1-5; 7 bases map to TRBD1. V lost 0 bases, J lost 5 bases, and 4 bases stayed unmatched. Germline CDR1 LGHNA, CDR2 YNFKEQ. The CDR3 totals 15 residues. The CDR3, as DNA: TGTGCCAGCAGCCAAGATTATCAGGGGGATCAGCCCCAGCATTTT. Its translation: CASSQDYQGDQPQHF.